These T cell receptor beta chains were read from a single sample in a study of early T cells in non-severe SARS-CoV-2 infection. TCRdb used MiXCR to reprocess the 5' RACE reads, holding one entry per CDR3 protein. The table records under 85,000 distinct CDR3 sequences, over 10% of them present only once. Material: whole blood. The receptors were sampled from an adult who was a healthcare worker with PCR-confirmed SARS-CoV-2 infection or an uninfected control (not recorded which). Both conserved end residues are part of each CDR3. Fields, in order: CDR3 DNA, CDR3 protein, CDR3 length, V gene, D gene, clone size, J gene. The D gene is left open where the match is weak. Clone size, where shown, is once, few, many, or a class for clones that have expanded.

TGTGCCAGCAGCTCCACCCTTCGCGGGGTGGCGACCCAGTACTTC	CASSSTLRGVATQYF	15	TRBV7-9	-	-	TRBJ2-5
TGTGCCAGCACTCCTGTAAGGGGGGCCGGTACGCAGTATTTT	CASTPVRGAGTQYF	14	TRBV2	-	many	TRBJ2-3
TGTGCCAGCAGCAAAGGGGCGGAGGGGGATAATTCACCCCTCCACTTT	CASSKGAEGDNSPLHF	16	TRBV6-6	-	many	TRBJ1-6
TGTGCCAGCAGTACACAGGGGGCGCCCACCGGGGAGCTGTTTTTT	CASSTQGAPTGELFF	15	TRBV27	TRBD1	few	TRBJ2-2
TGTGCCAGCAGCGCACATGGAAGGGGGGATACGCAGTATTTT	CASSAHGRGDTQYF	14	TRBV9	-	-	TRBJ2-3
TGTGCCAGCAGCGGAATGGCCGGGGGCATCTACAATGAGCAGTTCTTC	CASSGMAGGIYNEQFF	16	TRBV5-5	-	many	TRBJ2-1
TGCGCCAGCAGCTTGCCCTCCAATGGCTACACCTTC	CASSLPSNGYTF	12	TRBV5-1	-	-	TRBJ1-2
TGTGCCAGCTCACCAGGCAGGAATGAAAAACTGTTTTTT	CASSPGRNEKLFF	13	TRBV18	-	many	TRBJ1-4
TGTGCCAGCTCACGCTCCCCGGGACAGAACTCTGGAAACACCATATATTTT	CASSRSPGQNSGNTIYF	17	TRBV18	TRBD1	few	TRBJ1-3
TGTGCCAGCTCACCACTAACAGGGGTGGAGACCCAGTACTTC	CASSPLTGVETQYF	14	TRBV18	TRBD1	few	TRBJ2-5
TGTGCCAGCGGACTAGCGGGGGAGCGCACAGATACGCAGTATTTT	CASGLAGERTDTQYF	15	TRBV12-3/TRBV12-4	TRBD2	few	TRBJ2-3
TGTGCCAGCAGTTCTGGACAGTTTTCTAATTCACCCCTCCACTTT	CASSSGQFSNSPLHF	15	TRBV6-6	-	many	TRBJ1-6
TGTGCCACCGGGCGTCACCAAGAGACCCAGTACTTC	CATGRHQETQYF	12	TRBV19	-	-	TRBJ2-5
TGTGCCAGCAGTTTATCCCAGGGGGCAGATACGCAGTATTTT	CASSLSQGADTQYF	14	TRBV12-3/TRBV12-4	TRBD1	many	TRBJ2-3
TGTGCCAGCAGCGTAGCAGGGTTCGGTGAAAAACTGTTTTTT	CASSVAGFGEKLFF	14	TRBV9	-	few	TRBJ1-4
TGCGCCAGCAGAGAGACAGGGAACACTGAAGCTTTCTTT	CASRETGNTEAFF	13	TRBV10-1	-	many	TRBJ1-1
TGCAGTGCTTTGACGGGAGTGGCAGGAGGTTCAGATACGCAGTATTTT	CSALTGVAGGSDTQYF	16	TRBV20-1	-	-	TRBJ2-3
TGCAGTGCTAGAGTATCGGGGGACATTCAGTACTTC	CSARVSGDIQYF	12	TRBV20-1	-	few	TRBJ2-4
TGTGCCAGCAGCCCAGATCTCGGGTCGAGGGCCTACGAGCAGTACTTC	CASSPDLGSRAYEQYF	16	TRBV11-3	-	once	TRBJ2-7
TGCAGTGCTAGGGCGGGACTAGCGGGAACAGGGGAGCTGTTTTTT	CSARAGLAGTGELFF	15	TRBV20-1	TRBD2	many	TRBJ2-2